The 16 T cell receptor beta chains below come from one sample, sequenced in a study of blood T cell repertoires in COVID-19. Method: immunoSEQ multiplex PCR; TCRdb's copy keeps in-frame clones and lacks some. The sample includes about 530,000 clones, 70% to 90% of them seen just once. The sequenced material came from peripheral blood. The source of these receptors is a woman aged 45-59 years with COVID-19, enrolled during active disease.

This clone has a single count. This chain uses TRBV25-1 with TRBJ1-4, with D perhaps TRBD1 (6 bases). V was pared by 3 bases and J by 8 bases, with 16 bases between. Germline CDR1 reads MGHDK; CDR2 reads SYGVNS. This CDR3 contains 15 residues. The CDR3 DNA sequence: TGTGCCAGCAGTGAGGGGGGGACATATCCCGAAAAACTGTTTTTT. It is translated as CASSEGGTYPEKLFF.

The chain combines TRBV4-1 with TRBJ1-2, with TRBD1 as a possible D gene (6 bases). CDR1 and CDR2 from the germline V gene are MGHRA and YSYEKL. CDR3 size: 15 residues. Trimming cost V 7 bases and J 6 bases, with 21 bases left between them. CDR3 sequence: CASTPEGDPLDGYTF. DNA for the CDR3: TGCGCCAGCACGCCCGAGGGGGACCCTCTGGATGGCTACACCTTC.

This rearrangement joins TRBV10-3 to TRBJ1-3, with 8 bases fitting TRBD1. This CDR3 spans 17 amino acids. V lost 1 base to trimming and J lost 0 bases; unmatched junction nucleotides: 5. The germline gives CDR1 ENHRY, CDR2 SYGVKD. CDR3 bases: TGTGCCATCAGTGAGTGGGACAGGCCCCCCTCTGGAAACACCATATATTTT. This codes for CAISEWDRPPSGNTIYF.

This chain joins TRBV14 and TRBJ2-1; no definite D call. V lost 6 bases and J 7 bases, leaving 13 bases between the germline ends. The CDR3 runs 13 residues. CDR1 and CDR2 (germline): SGHDN, FVKESK. The CDR3 loop is CASSSGYLNEQFF. The DNA for the CDR3 is TGTGCCAGCAGTTCAGGCTACCTAAATGAGCAGTTCTTC.

The chain links TRBV5-1 to TRBJ2-3; 7 nucleotides align to TRBD1. Trimming removed 4 bases from V and 2 bases from J; junction bases left unmatched: 10. Germline-derived CDR1 and CDR2 are SGHRS and YFSETQ. This CDR3 has 16 residues. In DNA, the CDR3 is TGCGCCAGCAGCCAGGCACAGGGGCGCCTCACAGATACGCAGTATTTT. Translation gives CASSQAQGRLTDTQYF.

The gene calls are TRBV24-1 and TRBJ2-2; TRBD1 might be the D (6 bases). The CDR3 has 17 residues. Germline CDR1 and CDR2: KGHDR and SFDVKD. With 6 bases removed from V and 0 bases from J, the gap between germline ends came to 16 bases. The CDR3 DNA follows: TGTGCCACCAGTCTGGGGACATCTATTACGAACACCGGGGAGCTGTTTTTT. This encodes CATSLGTSITNTGELFF.

The chain uses TRBV11-3 and TRBJ1-5, with 7 positions matching TRBD1. The CDR3 runs to 16 residues. J was trimmed by 2 bases and V by 1 base; bases with no gene match: 5. CDR1 and CDR2 (germline): SGHNT, YENEEA. Here the CDR3 reads CASSLADRDGNQPQHF. In DNA, the CDR3 is TGTGCCAGCAGCTTAGCCGACAGGGACGGCAATCAGCCCCAGCATTTT.

J is TRBJ2-4 and V is TRBV7-2, with D perhaps TRBD2 (5 bases). The V gene lost 5 bases and the J gene lost 4 bases, with 12 bases spanning the gap. The CDR3 is made up of 14 amino acids. Germline V CDR1 and CDR2: SGHTA, FQGNSA. DNA for the CDR3: TGTGCCAGCAGCCCCCGGACTGGGAAAAACATTCAGTACTTC. It encodes CASSPRTGKNIQYF.

The genes are TRBV5-1 and TRBJ2-2; TRBD2 agrees at 7 bases. Germline CDR1 is SGHRS and CDR2 is YFSETQ. This CDR3 contains 11 residues. Trimming cost V 8 bases and J 9 bases; bases outside gene matches: 4. CDR3 coding DNA: TGCGCCAGTGGGAGGGGCCGGGAGCTGTTTTTT. Translating it yields CASGRGRELFF.

This clone was counted only a few times. As DNA, the CDR3 is TGTGCCAGCAGCTTGGGGGTGGCGGGTATGCAGCCCCAGCATTTT. Protein product: CASSLGVAGMQPQHF. The rearrangement uses TRBV5-8 and TRBJ1-5; D ambiguous. Between the trimmed V and J ends, which lost 0 bases and 7 bases, there was a span of 14 bases. Germline V gene sequence: CDR1 SGHTS, CDR2 YDEGEE. The CDR3 is made up of 15 amino acids.

The chain uses TRBV6-1 and TRBJ1-3; D remains unclear. In germline, CDR1 is MNHNS, CDR2 SASEGT. The CDR3 is made up of 16 amino acids. The germline V and J ends were trimmed by 2 bases and 0 bases, with 11 bases remaining between them. CDR3 coding DNA: TGTGCCAGCAGTGAATATAGACTGAGCTCTGGAAACACCATATATTTT. Translating it yields CASSEYRLSSGNTIYF.

The rearrangement joins TRBV30 to TRBJ1-1; D remains ambiguous. V was pared by 4 bases and J by 5 bases, with 14 bases between. The CDR3 has 13 amino acids. CDR1 and CDR2 (germline): GTSNPN, SVGIG (reference sequence). This chain's CDR3 is CAWMYTRGTEAFF. As DNA, the CDR3 is TGTGCCTGGATGTACACGAGAGGGACTGAAGCTTTCTTT.

The chain employs TRBV6-6 and TRBJ1-6, with TRBD1 matching over 7 bases. After removal of 5 bases from V and 8 bases from J, the junction contained 6 bases not matched to a gene. The germline V gene has CDR1 MNHNY and CDR2 SVGAGI (reference sequence). The CDR3 covers 14 residues. The CDR3 is CASSRTGADSPLHF. The CDR3, as DNA: TGTGCCAGCAGTAGAACAGGGGCGGATTCACCCCTCCACTTT.

The V and J genes are TRBV5-6 and TRBJ1-2, with 7 bases matching TRBD1. V shed 3 bases, J shed 4 bases, and the junction held 9 bases outside the gene matches. The length of the CDR3 is 15 residues. Germline CDR1 and CDR2: SGHDT and YYEEEE. The CDR3, as DNA: TGTGCCAGCAGCTCCCCGGAGAGGGGGCCCTATGGCTACACCTTC. Protein product: CASSSPERGPYGYTF.

The CDR3 nucleotides read TGTGCCAGCAGTGAAGCTGGAGCAGGGGGCTATGAGCAGTTCTTC. As protein: CASSEAGAGGYEQFF. This rearrangement joins TRBV6-1 to TRBJ2-1; 8 bases map to TRBD1. This CDR3 is built from 15 residues. Germline CDR1 and CDR2: MNHNS and SASEGT. V was clipped by 0 bases and J by 8 bases; unmatched bases: 6.

The CDR3 region is CASRPTSVGDTQYF. CDR3 nucleotide sequence: TGTGCCAGCAGGCCGACTAGCGTTGGAGATACGCAGTATTTT. The V call is TRBV7-2, the J call TRBJ2-3; 8 bases align to TRBD2. Germline trimming cut 6 bases from V and 5 bases from J; bases unmatched to any gene: 7. CDR1 and CDR2 from the germline V gene are SGHTA and FQGNSA. The CDR3 runs 14 residues.